Presented here are 12 T cell receptor beta chains from one specimen sequenced in a study of blood T cell repertoires in COVID-19. TCRdb's copy holds only in-frame clones and misses some; the assay was immunoSEQ multiplex PCR. The data contain about 190,000 clones, around 84% of them singletons. Source material: peripheral blood. The source of these receptors is a human donor in a cohort sampled during active COVID-19.

This clone has just a few counts. This sequence joins TRBV28 and TRBJ1-5; D unresolved. Trimming removed 1 base from V and 3 bases from J, with 7 bases in between. This CDR3 is built from 14 residues. Germline V CDR1 and CDR2: MDHEN, SYDVKM. CDR3 in amino acids: CASSLSGFNQPQHF. The CDR3 DNA reads TGTGCCAGCAGTTTATCGGGGTTCAATCAGCCCCAGCATTTT.

V gene TRBV19 combines with J gene TRBJ1-3; no clear D gene. Trimming left V 6 bases short and J 4 bases short, with 10 bases between. Per the germline V gene, CDR1 is LNHDA and CDR2 is SQIVND (reference sequence). The CDR3 loop spans 13 amino acids. In DNA, the CDR3 is TGTGCCAGTAGCAACTCACGGGGAAACACCATATATTTT. Translation gives CASSNSRGNTIYF.

The chain combines TRBV15 with TRBJ2-5, with a weak D call TRBD1 (5 bases). V was shortened by 6 bases and J by 4 bases, with 12 bases between the two germline ends. The CDR3 runs to 13 residues. Germline V gives CDR1 LNHNV, CDR2 YYDKDF (reference sequence). This CDR3 reads CATRPRTGETQYF. In DNA, the CDR3 is TGTGCCACCAGACCTCGTACAGGAGAGACCCAGTACTTC.

This clone showed up just once. V and J are TRBV7-2 and TRBJ2-1; 8 nucleotides agree with TRBD2. The CDR3 extends over 15 amino acids. Unmatched junction bases numbered 2, after V lost 1 base and J lost 3 bases. CDR1 is SGHTA and CDR2 is FQGNSA in the germline V gene. The DNA for the CDR3 is TGTGCCAGCAGCTTAGTTAGCGGGAACTACAATGAGCAGTTCTTC. It encodes CASSLVSGNYNEQFF. Variable domain in full (rest from reference TRBV7-2 and TRBJ2-1): GAGVSQSPSNKVTEKGKDVELRCDPISGHTALYWYRQSLGQGLEFLIYFQGNSAPDKSGLPSDRFSAERTGGSVSTLTIQRTQQEDSAVYLCASSLVSGNYNEQFFGPGTRLTVL.

This clone appeared a few times. The chain joins TRBV5-3 to TRBJ1-2; D is uncertain. TRBV5-3 is an ORF, and what it does is uncertain. This CDR3 contains 10 residues. Trimming shortened V by 6 bases and J by 7 bases, and 7 bases separated the two germline ends. The CDR3 DNA follows: TGTGCCAGAATAATGTGTGGCTACACCTTC. Translation gives CARIMCGYTF.

This clone was counted a few times. The chain combines TRBV19 with TRBJ1-2; D possibly corresponds to TRBD1 (6 bases). Trimming removed 7 bases from V and 4 bases from J, with 19 bases in between. This CDR3 is 15 amino acids long. Germline V CDR1 and CDR2: LNHDA, SQIVND (reference sequence). CDR3 bases: TGTGCCAGTACCACCTCCTCGGGGGGCGGCTATGGCTACACCTTC. Its protein is CASTTSSGGGYGYTF.

The chain couples TRBV7-8 to TRBJ1-1; D is perhaps TRBD1 (5 bases). V lost 0 bases and J 7 bases, leaving 12 bases between the germline ends. The germline gives CDR1 SGHVS, CDR2 FQNEAQ. The length of the CDR3 is 14 residues. The CDR3 DNA reads as TGTGCCAGCAGCTTAGCAGGGTGGGGGGATGAAGCTTTCTTT. Its protein product is CASSLAGWGDEAFF.

The CDR3 DNA reads TGTGCCAGTAGCCCCTCTTCGTATAGCAATCAGCCCCAGCATTTT. Protein product: CASSPSSYSNQPQHF. This rearrangement joins TRBV19 to TRBJ1-5; D call uncertain. Germline V gene data show CDR1 as LNHDA and CDR2 as SQIVND (reference sequence). The CDR3 is 15 amino acids. The V and J ends lost 6 bases and 0 bases respectively, with 12 bases between them.

The rearrangement links TRBV18 to TRBJ2-3; 10 nucleotides agree with TRBD2. V dropped 5 bases and J dropped 7; count of bases not matched to a gene: 9. The germline V gene encodes CDR1 KGHSH and CDR2 LQKENI. This CDR3 spans 15 amino acids. The CDR3 region has the DNA TGTGCCAGCTCATCGGGAGCGGGAGGGCGGAATACGCAGTATTTT. Translated: CASSSGAGGRNTQYF.

This clone has a handful of counts. The chain joins TRBV15 to TRBJ1-1; D remains ambiguous. Per the germline V gene, CDR1 is LNHNV and CDR2 is YYDKDF (reference sequence). The CDR3 consists of 15 residues. Trimming removed 1 base at V and 0 bases at J, with 9 bases between. CDR3 loop: CATSRARTMNTEAFF. Written as DNA, the CDR3 is TGTGCCACCAGCAGAGCCCGGACTATGAACACTGAAGCTTTCTTT.

This clone was counted once. This rearrangement joins TRBV12-3 or TRBV12-4 to TRBJ1-6; D is perhaps TRBD1 (6 bases). The CDR3 has 13 amino acids. The V end lost 10 bases, the J end lost 7 bases, and 14 bases lay between the germline ends. The CDR3 DNA reads TGTGCCACGCGGGGGGGCGCGAATTCACCCCTCCACTTT. This translates into CATRGGANSPLHF.

This chain links TRBV10-3 with TRBJ1-2; maybe TRBD1 (5 bases). CDR3 length equals 13 residues. From germline, CDR1 is ENHRY and CDR2 SYGVKD. V lost 7 bases and J 7 bases, leaving 16 bases between the germline ends. The CDR3 reads CAINPATGGGYTF. CDR3 DNA: TGTGCCATCAACCCGGCCACCGGGGGTGGCTACACCTTC.